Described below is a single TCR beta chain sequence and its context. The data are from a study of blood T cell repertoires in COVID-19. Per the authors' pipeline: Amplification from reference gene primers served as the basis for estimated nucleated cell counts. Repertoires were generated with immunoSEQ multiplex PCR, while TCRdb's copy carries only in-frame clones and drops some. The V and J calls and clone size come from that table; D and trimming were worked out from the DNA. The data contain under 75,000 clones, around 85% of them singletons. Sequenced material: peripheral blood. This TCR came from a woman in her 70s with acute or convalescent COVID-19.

The CDR3 spells CASSPPARGGGEQFF. The CDR3 DNA reads as TGTGCCAGCTCACCACCGGCGCGGGGGGGCGGTGAGCAGTTCTTC. This rearrangement joins TRBV18 to TRBJ2-1, with TRBD2 identical over 9 bases. The germline CDR1 and CDR2 sequences are KGHSH and LQKENI. Trimming took 0 bases from V and 9 from J; bases not matched to a gene: 6. The CDR3 is 15 amino acids.